The 16 T cell receptor beta chains given below trace back to one sample, sequenced in a study of graft-versus-host responses after intestinal transplantation. Libraries were prepared by immunoSEQ multiplex PCR; TCRdb keeps only in-frame clonotypes and omits some of them. The table lists 40,000 or so clones, around 83% of them singletons. Material: PBMCs, obtained less than 1,400 days after transplant. Receptor source: a human patient who received an intestinal transplant, so some T cells may come from the graft donor.

By sample share, this clone is medium-sized. The J gene is TRBJ2-7, the V gene TRBV29-1; 7 nucleotides align to TRBD1. J was trimmed by 3 bases and V by 3 bases; bases with no gene match: 8. The CDR3 spans 14 residues. The germline V gene encodes CDR1 SQVTM and CDR2 ANQGSEA. The CDR3 loop is CSVDPTGAGYEQYF. The CDR3 region has the DNA TGCAGCGTTGACCCAACAGGGGCGGGCTACGAGCAGTACTTC.

V and J are TRBV7-9 and TRBJ2-5; D is perhaps TRBD1 (5 bases). Gene TRBJ2-7 matches the end of the DNA better, so the J call may be wrong. Germline assignment: CDR1 SEHNR and CDR2 FQNEAQ (reference sequence). This CDR3 is 12 amino acids long. The DNA for the CDR3 is TGTGCCAGCAGCTTAAGCAGGGACGAGCAGTACTTC. Its translation: CASSLSRDEQYF.

The rearrangement joins TRBV27 to TRBJ1-4; 7 bases line up with TRBD1. The CDR3 totals 16 residues. J was trimmed by 4 bases and V by 3 bases; bases with no gene match: 8. Germline CDR1 and CDR2: MNHEY and SMNVEV (reference sequence). CDR3 sequence (DNA): TGTGCCAGCAGTTTGAAAGGGACAGCTCGTAATGAAAAACTGTTTTTT. Its protein product is CASSLKGTARNEKLFF.

The CDR3 bases are TGTGCCAGCAGTGAACCGGGACAGGGTCGAAATGAGCAGTTCTTC. It codes for CASSEPGQGRNEQFF. The chain uses TRBV6-1 and TRBJ2-1; 9 bases are shared with TRBD1. This CDR3 comprises 15 residues. With 2 bases clipped from V and 7 bases from J, the junction kept 6 bases outside the gene matches. CDR1 and CDR2 (germline): MNHNS, SASEGT.

This clone has just a few counts. The CDR3 here is CASVGPSGGAFF. CDR3 DNA sequence: TGTGCCAGCGTTGGGCCCTCAGGTGGGGCTTTCTTT. This chain uses TRBV28 with TRBJ1-1; D gene uncertain. This CDR3 spans 12 amino acids. Germline-derived CDR1 and CDR2 are MDHEN and SYDVKM. Trimming took 8 bases from V and 11 from J, leaving 18 bases between them. Full variable domain (missing parts from reference TRBV28 and TRBJ1-1): DVKVTQSSRYLVKRTGEKVFLECVQDMDHENMFWYRQDPGLGLRLIYFSYDVKMKEKGDIPEGYSVSREKKERFSLILESASTNQTSMYLCASVGPSGGAFFGQGTRLTVV.

V and J are TRBV10-3 and TRBJ2-2, with TRBD1 matching 12 bases. The germline CDR1 and CDR2 sequences are ENHRY and SYGVKD. The CDR3 covers 16 residues. J was trimmed by 9 bases and V by 3 bases; bases with no gene match: 8. This CDR3 reads CAISDRDRGPTRELFF. CDR3 in DNA: TGTGCCATCAGTGACCGGGACAGGGGGCCAACCCGGGAGCTGTTTTTT.

The chain carries TRBV5-4 and TRBJ2-1; D is unresolved. The V end lost 5 bases, the J end lost 4 bases, and 10 bases lay between the germline ends. Germline lookup yields CDR1 SGHNT and CDR2 YYREEE (reference sequence). This CDR3 is 13 amino acids long. CDR3 loop: CASSQYGYNEQFF. CDR3 bases: TGTGCCAGCAGTCAATATGGGTACAATGAGCAGTTCTTC.

CDR3 amino acids: CASSEARGINTGELFF. The CDR3 coding sequence is TGTGCCAGCAGTGAAGCGAGGGGGATTAACACCGGGGAGCTGTTTTTT. V usage is TRBV6-1 and J usage is TRBJ2-2, with D possibly matching TRBD1 (6 bases). This CDR3 comprises 16 residues. With 0 bases removed from V and 2 bases from J, the gap between germline ends came to 10 bases. Germline V gene lookup returns CDR1 MNHNS and CDR2 SASEGT.

The chain links TRBV5-1 to TRBJ2-3; no firm D call. Germline CDR1 reads SGHRS; CDR2 reads YFSETQ. The V and J ends lost 3 bases and 3 bases respectively, with 5 bases between them. The CDR3 extends over 12 amino acids. CDR3 nucleotide sequence: TGCGCCAGCAGCTCTACGACAGATACGCAGTATTTT. It encodes CASSSTTDTQYF. The variable domain in full, completed from reference TRBV5-1 and TRBJ2-3, reads KAGVTQTPRYLIKTRGQQVTLSCSPISGHRSVSWYQQTPGQGLQFLFEYFSETQRNKGNFPGRFSGRQFSNSRSEMNVSTLELGDSALYLCASSSTTDTQYFGPGTRLTVL.

The rearrangement uses TRBV9 and TRBJ2-7; D gene uncertain. Germline V CDR1 and CDR2: SGDLS, YYNGEE. This CDR3 region has 13 residues. The V gene lost 0 bases and the J gene lost 6 bases, with 10 bases spanning the gap. The CDR3 region is CASSVDEGREQYF. Written as DNA, the CDR3 is TGTGCCAGCAGCGTAGATGAAGGTCGCGAGCAGTACTTC.

This clone has a handful of counts. The chain recombines TRBV10-3 with TRBJ2-1; TRBD1 agrees at 9 bases. Germline assignment: CDR1 ENHRY and CDR2 SYGVKD. The length of the CDR3 is 15 residues. This chain's CDR3 is CATSSPGQGSEGQFF. DNA for the CDR3: TGTGCGACGTCCTCTCCGGGACAGGGATCCGAAGGGCAGTTCTTC.

This chain joins TRBV6-1 and TRBJ1-1; no definite D call. The CDR3 loop spans 12 amino acids. Between the trimmed V and J ends, which lost 6 bases and 2 bases, there was a span of 7 bases. Germline CDR1 MNHNS, CDR2 SASEGT. The CDR3: CASRISNTEAFF. For the CDR3, the DNA is TGTGCCAGCAGGATAAGTAACACTGAAGCTTTCTTT.

Only a few counts were recorded for this clone. The chain is built from TRBV9 and TRBJ2-5, with TRBD1 matching 9 bases. The V gene's germline CDR1 is SGDLS and CDR2 YYNGEE. The CDR3 is 15 amino acids. Germline trimming cut 4 bases from V and 5 bases from J; bases unmatched to any gene: 9. CDR3 region: CASSLTGTGRETQYF. In nucleotides, the CDR3 is TGTGCCAGCAGCCTCACCGGGACAGGGCGCGAGACCCAGTACTTC. Using reference TRBV9 and TRBJ2-5 for the parts outside the CDR3, the full variable domain is DSGVTQTPKHLITATGQRVTLRCSPRSGDLSVYWYQQSLDQGLQFLIQYYNGEERAKGNILERFSAQQFPDLHSELNLSSLELGDSALYFCASSLTGTGRETQYFGPGTRLLVL.

The chain is built from TRBV5-5 and TRBJ2-2; D might be TRBD2 (6 bases). The V end lost 0 bases, the J end lost 3 bases, and 9 bases lay between the germline ends. Germline V gene sequence: CDR1 SGHKS, CDR2 YYEKEE (reference sequence). The CDR3 extends over 15 amino acids. The CDR3 sequence is CASSLGLVYTGELFF. In nucleotides, the CDR3 is TGTGCCAGCAGCTTGGGACTAGTCTACACCGGGGAGCTGTTTTTT.

This CDR3 reads CASSVTGTYEQYF. DNA of the CDR3: TGTGCCAGCAGTGTAACAGGGACCTACGAGCAGTACTTC. V and J are TRBV2 and TRBJ2-7, with D possibly matching TRBD1 (6 bases). Germline CDR1 reads SNHLY; CDR2 reads FYNNEI. The CDR3 runs to 13 residues. Trimming shortened V by 4 bases and J by 2 bases, and 9 bases separated the two germline ends.

The genes are TRBV7-8 and TRBJ1-1; the D gene is possibly TRBD1 (6 bases). The CDR3 consists of 17 residues. CDR1 and CDR2 (germline): SGHVS, FQNEAQ. Trimming removed 1 base at V and 4 bases at J, with 19 bases between. The CDR3 sequence is CASSLVIGVGRGTEAFF. The CDR3 bases are TGTGCCAGCAGCTTAGTTATTGGGGTAGGCAGGGGCACTGAAGCTTTCTTT.